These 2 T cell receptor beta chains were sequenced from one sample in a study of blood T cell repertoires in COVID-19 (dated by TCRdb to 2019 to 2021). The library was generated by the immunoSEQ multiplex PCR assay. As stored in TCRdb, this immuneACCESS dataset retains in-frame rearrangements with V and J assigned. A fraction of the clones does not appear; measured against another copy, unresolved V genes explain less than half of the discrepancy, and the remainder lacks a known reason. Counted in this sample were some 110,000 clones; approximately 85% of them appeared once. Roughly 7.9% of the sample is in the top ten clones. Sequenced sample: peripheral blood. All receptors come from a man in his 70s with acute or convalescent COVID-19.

This CDR3 reads CASSYRQVATNEKLFF. The CDR3 DNA reads as TGCGCCAGCAGCTATCGACAGGTCGCAACTAATGAAAAACTGTTTTTT. The chain recombines TRBV5-1 with TRBJ1-4; D is possibly TRBD1 (6 bases). Trimming removed 3 bases at V and 0 bases at J, with 12 bases between. The CDR3 consists of 16 residues. Germline loops: CDR1 SGHRS, CDR2 YFSETQ.

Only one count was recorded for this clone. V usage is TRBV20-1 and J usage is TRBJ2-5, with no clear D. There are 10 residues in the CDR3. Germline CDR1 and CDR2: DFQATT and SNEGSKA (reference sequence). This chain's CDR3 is CAYYQETQYF. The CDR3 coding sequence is TGCGCGTACTACCAAGAGACCCAGTACTTC.